These T cell receptor beta chains were read from a single sample in a study of shared clonotypes between healthy human individuals. The method was immunoSEQ multiplex PCR; TCRdb's version includes in-frame clones alone and lacks a portion of them. Among around 340,000 clones listed, about 70% were seen once. Sequencing used memory CD4+ T cells sorted from blood. These receptors all stem from a young man in good health. CDR3s include the opening cysteine and the closing phenylalanine or tryptophan.

length | J | V | CDR3
14 | TRBJ1-2 | TRBV2 | CASVWDSSVGGYTF
13 | TRBJ2-7 | TRBV27 | CASSLRDRGPIFF
14 | TRBJ2-7 | TRBV6-5 | CASSQGTGSYEQYF
18 | TRBJ1-2 | TRBV2 | CASSESYFRTGLNYGYTF
15 | TRBJ2-7 | TRBV5-1 | CASSWGGTGVNEQYF
15 | TRBJ2-3 | TRBV6-1 | CASSELARIPDTQYF
17 | TRBJ2-3 | TRBV27 | CASSLSGGRVSTDTQYF
14 | TRBJ1-2 | TRBV2 | CASERDRKNYGYTF
11 | TRBJ2-3 | TRBV20-1 | CSASQQDTQYF
16 | TRBJ2-2 | TRBV27 | CASRPGLAINTGELFF
12 | TRBJ2-7 | TRBV7-2 | CASSLYEGEQYF
16 | TRBJ2-1 | TRBV4-2 | CASSQDGLAGVREQFF
16 | TRBJ1-4 | TRBV14 | CASSATGGSANEKLFF
14 | TRBJ2-5 | TRBV5-6 | CASSLYRGAETQYF
14 | TRBJ2-7 | TRBV27 | CASSLQGSTYEQYF
13 | TRBJ2-7 | TRBV7-2 | CALRAVGGYEQYF
14 | TRBJ2-7 | TRBV2 | CASSEFQGGRKQYF
18 | TRBJ2-3 | TRBV13 | CASRNNYLVPGEADTQYF
15 | TRBJ2-1 | TRBV5-4 | CASRVGGEVRNEQFF
17 | TRBJ2-2 | TRBV27 | CASSSLGTSVITGELFF
12 | TRBJ2-2 | TRBV6-5 | CASSRVTGELFF
21 | TRBJ1-5 | TRBV19 | CASSVKYKPGQGSALNQPQHF
14 | TRBJ2-5 | TRBV18 | CASSPSGPQETQYF
12 | TRBJ2-7 | TRBV11-2 | CASSLQPYEQYF
16 | TRBJ2-2 | TRBV6-6 | CASRPDRGKNTGELFF
16 | TRBJ2-3 | TRBV7-2 | CASSLVASGSADTQYF
14 | TRBJ2-7 | TRBV11-3 | CASSSGDQPLEQYF
12 | TRBJ1-2 | TRBV29-1 | CSVVGSIYGYTF
15 | TRBJ1-5 | TRBV10-2 | CASSESGGAYQPQHF
14 | TRBJ2-7 | TRBV27 | CASSFWDRIHEQYF
17 | TRBJ1-1 | TRBV5-4 | CASSSTLGTGMNTEAFF
14 | TRBJ1-2 | TRBV5-1 | CASSSRGSNYGYTF
13 | TRBJ1-4 | TRBV5-3 | CARSDGTAEKLFF
16 | TRBJ2-1 | TRBV15 | CATSRDVGRIPGEQFF
14 | TRBJ2-1 | TRBV4-3 | CASSQYVGKYEQFF
15 | TRBJ2-1 | TRBV6-1 | CASSARGRPHNEQFF
13 | TRBJ2-7 | TRBV18 | CASSSDSVNEQYF
16 | TRBJ2-5 | TRBV19 | CASRRSFAGAKETQYF
14 | TRBJ1-2 | TRBV9 | CASSPRTGNYGYTF
15 | TRBJ2-5 | TRBV2 | CASRIQTSPQETQYF
18 | TRBJ2-7 | TRBV5-1 | CASSLRSATSGQSYEQYF
14 | TRBJ1-3 | TRBV18 | CASSLQGGGNTIYF
16 | TRBJ2-1 | TRBV5-1 | CASSLYDSSTLNEQFF
12 | TRBJ1-5 | TRBV7-8 | CASSPNGQPQHF
13 | TRBJ2-3 | TRBV10-1 | CASSEEGTDTQYF
11 | TRBJ2-7 | TRBV20-1 | CSAKDPYEQYF
16 | TRBJ1-1 | TRBV7-3 | CASSLTGTRGNTEAFF
15 | TRBJ2-7 | TRBV27 | CASSPLSRNPYEQYF
14 | TRBJ2-1 | TRBV7-9 | CASSLSWVYNEQFF
13 | TRBJ2-7 | TRBV7-2 | CASSRTPEYEQYF
16 | TRBJ2-7 | TRBV19 | CASSILSGSKGYEQYF
14 | TRBJ2-2 | TRBV7-6 | CASSNPLGIGELFF
19 | TRBJ2-3 | TRBV5-1 | CASSLGSGRLSSGRDTQYF
15 | TRBJ1-2 | TRBV28 | CASRKPGHRAYGYTF
15 | TRBJ1-5 | TRBV7-8 | CASSLVGGSNQPQHF
24 | TRBJ1-2 | TRBV13 | CASSLGNEQGYWANLEKLNYGYTF
14 | TRBJ2-1 | TRBV7-3 | CASSLRGQYNEQFF